The next 21 T cell receptor beta chains were all read from a single sample in a study of blood T cell repertoires in COVID-19. Assay used: immunoSEQ multiplex PCR; TCRdb lists only in-frame clones, some missing. The sample yields over 150,000 clones, 80% to 85% seen once. The sample taken for sequencing was peripheral blood. The receptors shown here come from a woman between 55 and 75 years old with acute or convalescent COVID-19.

The rearrangement uses TRBV29-1 and TRBJ2-1; D possibly corresponds to TRBD1 (5 bases). Trimming removed 4 bases at V and 3 bases at J, with 13 bases between. The CDR3 extends over 14 amino acids. Germline assignment: CDR1 SQVTM and CDR2 ANQGSEA. CDR3 nucleotides: TGCAGCGTTGGTAGGGGAAACCGCTACAATGAGCAGTTCTTC. Translated, it gives CSVGRGNRYNEQFF.

This clone has only a few counts. The CDR3 bases are TGTGCCAGTAGTACCCCGGGACACCCTTCGAACACTGAAGCTTTCTTT. This gives the protein CASSTPGHPSNTEAFF. The gene calls are TRBV19 and TRBJ1-1; tentatively, D is TRBD1 (6 bases). The V gene's germline CDR1 is LNHDA and CDR2 SQIVND (reference sequence). Trimming cost V 4 bases and J 1 base, with 16 bases left between them. The CDR3 is 16 amino acids. The entire variable domain, with the rest obtained from reference TRBV19 and TRBJ1-1, is as follows: DGGITQSPKYLFRKEGQNVTLSCEQNLNHDAMYWYRQDPGQGLRLIYYSQIVNDFQKGDIAEGYSVSREKKESFPLTVTSAQKNPTAFYLCASSTPGHPSNTEAFFGQGTRLTVV.

This sequence joins TRBV12-3 or TRBV12-4 and TRBJ1-2; D is perhaps TRBD1 (5 bases). V gave up 5 bases and J gave up 2 bases, with 9 bases separating them. CDR3 size: 13 residues. In nucleotides, the CDR3 is TGTGCCAGCAGTCCCCAGGGAAACTATGGCTACACCTTC. It specifies CASSPQGNYGYTF.

This clone was seen only once. One end of the junction is discordant with germline, which a read error may explain. The sample holds other DNA sequences that translate to the same CDR3. The chain carries TRBV6-6 and TRBJ1-1; 9 bases are a match to TRBD1. CDR3 size: 13 residues. Germline V gene sequence: CDR1 MNHNY, CDR2 SVGAGI (reference sequence). The CDR3 region has the DNA TGTGCCACCAAGGACAGGGGAAACACTGAAGCCTTCTTT. This translates into CATKDRGNTEAFF.

This clone appeared once. The chain is built from TRBV27 and TRBJ2-1, with TRBD2 matching over 13 bases. Unmatched junction bases numbered 18, after V lost 6 bases and J lost 10 bases. CDR3 length: 18 amino acids. Germline assignment: CDR1 MNHEY and CDR2 SMNVEV (reference sequence). CDR3 DNA sequence: TGTGCCAGCAGCCGCGGTCCGGGACTAGCGGGGCTTTCCGTGGAGCAGTTCTTC. It encodes CASSRGPGLAGLSVEQFF.

The chain is built from TRBV12-3 or TRBV12-4 and TRBJ1-2, with 8 bases aligning to TRBD1. There are 13 residues in the CDR3. V was pared by 10 bases and J by 3 bases, with 7 bases of the junction left unmatched. CDR3 loop: CATTLDRDYGYTF. CDR3 sequence (DNA): TGTGCCACAACCTTGGACAGGGACTATGGCTACACCTTC.

The chain combines TRBV3-1 (or the pseudogene TRBV3-2) with TRBJ2-5; unclear D gene. There are 14 residues in the CDR3. Trimming removed 0 bases at V and 5 bases at J, with 10 bases between. CDR1 is LGHDT and CDR2 is YNNKEL in the germline V gene (reference sequence). CDR3 region: CASSQDRSRETQYF. CDR3 nucleotide sequence: TGTGCCAGCAGCCAAGATCGTAGCCGGGAGACCCAGTACTTC.

The chain recombines TRBV3-1 (or the pseudogene TRBV3-2) with TRBJ1-1, with TRBD1 identical over 9 bases. The CDR3 is made up of 14 amino acids. Germline V gene lookup returns CDR1 LGHDT and CDR2 YNNKEL (reference sequence). The V segment lost 4 bases and the J segment 8 bases; nucleotides outside the gene matches: 8. CDR3 sequence: CASSPRDRAREAFF. In nucleotides, the CDR3 is TGTGCCAGCAGCCCCCGGGACAGGGCGAGGGAAGCTTTCTTT.

The gene calls are TRBV6-5 and TRBJ1-2; 10 bases are a match to TRBD1. The V gene end was trimmed by 0 bases and the J gene end by 4 bases; junction bases not matched to a gene: 2. The CDR3 extends over 15 amino acids. Germline V lookup: CDR1 MNHEY, CDR2 SVGAGI. For the CDR3, the DNA is TGTGCCAGCAGTTACTCAGGACAGGGGGGCTATGGCTACACCTTC. Its protein product is CASSYSGQGGYGYTF.

V gene TRBV10-3 combines with J gene TRBJ1-1; D gene unclear. The V gene lost 3 bases and the J gene lost 0 bases, with 8 bases spanning the gap. The CDR3 contains 14 residues. Germline V gene sequence: CDR1 ENHRY, CDR2 SYGVKD. CDR3 nucleotides: TGTGCCATCAGTGAAAGAGGCGTGAACACTGAAGCTTTCTTT. Its translation: CAISERGVNTEAFF.

To note about this clone: Its ends do not fully match the called genes, so a read error is possible. V usage is TRBV7-7 and J usage is TRBJ2-3; the match to TRBD1 covers 11 bases. The CDR3 contains 17 residues. CDR1 SSHAT and CDR2 FNYEAQ come from the germline V gene (reference sequence). The chain's CDR3 is CASSQGQGAFGTDTQYF. The CDR3 region has the DNA TGTGCTAGCAGCCAAGGACAGGGGGCATTTGGAACAGATACGCAGTATTTT.

This clone came up a few times. This chain uses TRBV19 with TRBJ1-1; D call uncertain. CDR1 is LNHDA, CDR2 SQIVND, per germline (reference sequence). This CDR3 comprises 11 residues. With 8 bases removed from V and 0 bases from J, the gap between germline ends came to 4 bases. CDR3 coding DNA: TGTGCCAGTCTGTTGAACACTGAAGCTTTCTTT. This gives the protein CASLLNTEAFF. Together with reference TRBV19 and TRBJ1-1, the CDR3 gives the full variable domain: DGGITQSPKYLFRKEGQNVTLSCEQNLNHDAMYWYRQDPGQGLRLIYYSQIVNDFQKGDIAEGYSVSREKKESFPLTVTSAQKNPTAFYLCASLLNTEAFFGQGTRLTVV.

This clone showed up just a few times. The genes are TRBV6-2 or TRBV6-3 and TRBJ1-5; a weak D match, TRBD1 (6 bases). The CDR3 is 16 amino acids. Germline V gene lookup returns CDR1 MNHEY and CDR2 SVGEGT. V was trimmed by 5 bases and J by 3 bases, leaving 17 bases between them. The CDR3: CASSNVPDSFNQPQHF. The CDR3, as DNA: TGTGCCAGCAGTAACGTGCCGGACAGCTTCAATCAGCCCCAGCATTTT.

J is TRBJ2-5 and V is TRBV7-9; D is ambiguous. With 6 bases removed from V and 5 bases from J, the gap between germline ends came to 19 bases. Germline CDR1 SEHNR, CDR2 FQNEAQ (reference sequence). This CDR3 contains 15 residues. Here the CDR3 DNA reads TGTGCCAGCAGGAGTGTTCCCCTAGGTCGGGAGACCCAGTACTTC. Amino acid sequence: CASRSVPLGRETQYF.

The rearrangement uses TRBV5-1 and TRBJ1-6; 7 nucleotides align to TRBD1. The CDR3 runs to 14 residues. V was pared by 6 bases and J by 7 bases, with 7 bases of the junction left unmatched. The germline V gene encodes CDR1 SGHRS and CDR2 YFSETQ. The chain's CDR3 is CASTLDRANSPLHF. The DNA for the CDR3 is TGCGCCAGCACCCTAGACAGGGCGAATTCACCCCTCCACTTT.

This chain uses TRBV2 with TRBJ2-3, with TRBD1 matching over 9 bases. The CDR3 is 14 amino acids. The V gene's germline CDR1 is SNHLY and CDR2 FYNNEI. Trimming cost V 6 bases and J 4 bases; bases outside gene matches: 5. In nucleotides, the CDR3 is TGTGCCAGCAGCAAAGACAGGGGGGCAGATACGCAGTATTTT. Translating gives CASSKDRGADTQYF.

This clone occurred a few times. V is TRBV6-5 and J is TRBJ1-3; D is unresolved. Germline V gene lookup returns CDR1 MNHEY and CDR2 SVGAGI. The CDR3 consists of 14 residues. With 4 bases removed from V and 3 bases from J, the gap between germline ends came to 10 bases. This chain's CDR3 is CASSSGFVGNTIYF. As DNA, the CDR3 is TGTGCCAGCAGTTCAGGTTTCGTTGGAAACACCATATATTTT.

This sequence joins TRBV7-8 and TRBJ2-7; 12 nucleotides match TRBD1. The CDR3 has 16 residues. The V gene's germline CDR1 is SGHVS and CDR2 FQNEAQ. V shed 5 bases and J 2 bases; nucleotides not matched to a gene: 7. CDR3 nucleotide sequence: TGTGCCAGCAGCGCGGAGGGGACAGGGGGCCCCTACGAGCAGTACTTC. Its translation is CASSAEGTGGPYEQYF.

This chain joins TRBV6-5 and TRBJ1-1; no reliable D call. Trimming stripped 4 bases from V and 1 base from J, with 10 bases between. The CDR3 is made up of 14 amino acids. Germline lookup yields CDR1 MNHEY and CDR2 SVGAGI. CDR3 DNA sequence: TGTGCCAGCAGTTCTCCCTCGGGGAACACTGAAGCTTTCTTT. Translated: CASSSPSGNTEAFF.

The chain links TRBV15 to TRBJ2-1; 10 bases agree with TRBD2. From germline, CDR1 is LNHNV and CDR2 YYDKDF (reference sequence). This CDR3 region has 16 residues. V was clipped by 3 bases and J by 2 bases; unmatched bases: 4. The CDR3 protein is CATSSPGLATYNEQFF. The CDR3 bases are TGTGCCACCAGCAGCCCGGGACTAGCGACCTACAATGAGCAGTTCTTC. The whole variable domain, remainder taken from reference TRBV15 and TRBJ2-1, is DAMVIQNPRYQVTQFGKPVTLSCSQTLNHNVMYWYQQKSSQAPKLLFHYYDKDFNNEADTPDNFQSRRPNTSFCFLDIRSPGLGDTAMYLCATSSPGLATYNEQFFGPGTRLTVL.

On this clone itself: One junction end does not reproduce the germline sequence, and a read error may be involved. DNA for the CDR3: TGTGCCAGCAGTCAAAAGCTTTCCCCTACAGGGACCATCCATGCCTTC. Translated: CASSQKLSPTGTIHAF. This chain connects TRBV5-4 to TRBJ1-2; D is possibly TRBD1 (6 bases). Germline V gives CDR1 SGHNT, CDR2 YYREEE (reference sequence). This CDR3 has 16 amino acids.